The 30 T cell receptor beta chains listed next were all sequenced from one sample in a study of memory CD4+ T cells and cytomegalovirus serostatus. The table came from immunoSEQ multiplex PCR; TCRdb's copy has only in-frame clones and leaves some out. The table includes 48,000 or so clones, more than 70% detected once. The sort gate was single viable CD3+CD4+CD8-CD45RO+ cells for memory CD4+ T cells. Sequenced sample: memory CD4+ T cells from blood. The receptors shown here come from an adult in good health and CMV-seronegative.

The chain has TRBV6-1 and TRBJ2-5; TRBD1 matches at 7 bases. The germline gives CDR1 MNHNS, CDR2 SASEGT. The CDR3 length is 13 residues. Losses at the gene ends were 1 base for V and 6 bases for J; bases not matched to a gene: 2. The CDR3 coding sequence is TGTGCCAGCAGTGAAGACAGGGGCCAGACCCAGTACTTC. Its translation: CASSEDRGQTQYF.

This clone was seen only a few times. This rearrangement joins TRBV25-1 to TRBJ1-2; 9 bases align to TRBD1. V lost 4 bases, J lost 4 bases, and 7 bases stayed unmatched. CDR3 length equals 15 residues. Germline V gene lookup returns CDR1 MGHDK and CDR2 SYGVNS. The CDR3: CASSVPGTGIYGYTF. CDR3 bases: TGTGCCAGCAGTGTCCCCGGGACAGGGATCTATGGCTACACCTTC.

The gene calls are TRBV7-8 and TRBJ1-6; TRBD1 matches 9 bases. The germline V gene encodes CDR1 SGHVS and CDR2 FQNEAQ. The CDR3 has 18 residues. Trimming at V came to 2 bases and at J to 0 bases, leaving 5 bases not matched to a gene. CDR3 bases: TGTGCCAGCAGCTTACAAAACAGGGGGCCCTCCTATAATTCACCCCTCCACTTT. Protein product: CASSLQNRGPSYNSPLHF.

This rearrangement joins TRBV11-2 to TRBJ2-3, with no clear D. V dropped 3 bases and J dropped 8 bases, with 15 bases sitting between them. There are 14 residues in the CDR3. The germline gives CDR1 SGHAT, CDR2 FQNNGV. Here the CDR3 reads CASSFGYPPATQYF. CDR3 coding DNA: TGTGCCAGCAGCTTCGGCTATCCCCCAGCTACGCAGTATTTT.

The genes are TRBV5-4 and TRBJ1-2; maybe TRBD1 (5 bases). The V end was cut by 4 bases, the J end by 8 bases, with 15 bases between. This CDR3 comprises 13 residues. The germline gives CDR1 SGHNT, CDR2 YYREEE (reference sequence). Here the CDR3 reads CASSRGLDGGYTF. CDR3 bases: TGTGCCAGCAGCCGGGGACTGGATGGGGGCTACACCTTC.

The chain has TRBV5-1 and TRBJ2-5; 10 nucleotides agree with TRBD1. The CDR3 is 16 amino acids. The ends lost 4 bases at V and 2 bases at J; junction bases unmatched: 8. Germline CDR1 reads SGHRS; CDR2 reads YFSETQ. In DNA, the CDR3 is TGCGCCAGCAGCCTCGGACAGGGGGGGACACAAGAGACCCAGTACTTC. Translating gives CASSLGQGGTQETQYF.

The chain uses TRBV7-9 and TRBJ2-3; no firm D call. V lost 3 bases and J lost 2, with 18 bases in between. Germline V gene lookup returns CDR1 SEHNR and CDR2 FQNEAQ (reference sequence). The CDR3 length is 17 residues. This CDR3 reads CASSFARSRPPTDTQYF. The CDR3 DNA follows: TGTGCCAGCAGCTTCGCGCGAAGTCGTCCCCCCACAGATACGCAGTATTTT.

DNA for the CDR3: TGTGCCAGCAGAACCGGGACGACTGACGGCTACACCTTC. Translating it yields CASRTGTTDGYTF. The rearrangement joins TRBV2 to TRBJ1-2; TRBD1 is a possible D gene (5 bases). The CDR3 spans 13 residues. Deletions cut 6 bases from V and 8 bases from J, with 16 bases between. Germline CDR1 is SNHLY and CDR2 is FYNNEI.

The chain has TRBV5-1 and TRBJ2-1; D remains ambiguous. This CDR3 is 16 amino acids long. CDR1 is SGHRS and CDR2 is YFSETQ in the germline V gene. The V end was cut by 1 base, the J end by 0 bases, with 11 bases between. The CDR3 sequence is CASSLLAESSYNEQFF. CDR3 coding DNA: TGCGCCAGCAGCTTGTTAGCTGAAAGCTCCTACAATGAGCAGTTCTTC.

The chain is built from TRBV5-4 and TRBJ1-2; no clear D gene. The CDR3 is made up of 14 amino acids. Germline assignment: CDR1 SGHNT and CDR2 YYREEE (reference sequence). Between the trimmed V and J ends, which lost 1 base and 2 bases, there was a span of 9 bases. DNA for the CDR3: TGTGCCAGCAGCTTGAAATTGGGAAACTATGGCTACACCTTC. Translated, it gives CASSLKLGNYGYTF.

The chain combines TRBV12-5 with TRBJ1-2; a weak D match, TRBD1 (5 bases). The CDR3 is made up of 16 amino acids. With 0 bases removed from V and 4 bases from J, the gap between germline ends came to 15 bases. Germline values: CDR1 LGHNT, CDR2 FRNRAP. This CDR3 is CASGLVLGESSYGYTF. The CDR3 DNA follows: TGTGCTAGTGGTTTGGTACTAGGGGAGTCAAGCTATGGCTACACCTTC. Full variable domain (rest looked up from reference TRBV12-5 and TRBJ1-2): DARVTQTPRHKVTEMGQEVTMRCQPILGHNTVFWYRQTMMQGLELLAYFRNRAPLDDSGMPKDRFSAEMPDATLATLKIQPSEPRDSAVYFCASGLVLGESSYGYTFGSGTRLTVV.

The chain combines TRBV6-1 with TRBJ2-5; possible D gene TRBD2, 6 bases. Germline assignment: CDR1 MNHNS and CDR2 SASEGT. The V gene lost 5 bases and the J gene lost 5 bases, with 15 bases spanning the gap. The CDR3 spans 14 residues. CDR3 protein: CASSLSEGFETQYF. In DNA, the CDR3 is TGTGCCAGCAGTCTTTCGGAGGGTTTCGAGACCCAGTACTTC.

The rearrangement links TRBV5-6 to TRBJ2-3; tentative D call: TRBD2 (5 bases). The CDR3 covers 12 residues. CDR1 is SGHDT and CDR2 is YYEEEE in the germline V gene. V lost 5 bases and J 4 bases, leaving 8 bases between the germline ends. The CDR3 nucleotides are TGTGCCAGCAGGACCGGGGCAGATACGCAGTATTTT. It yields the protein CASRTGADTQYF.

This rearrangement joins TRBV7-9 to TRBJ1-1, with no clear D. CDR3 length equals 15 residues. Trimming took 5 bases from V and 1 from J, leaving 14 bases between them. Germline V CDR1 and CDR2: SEHNR, FQNEAQ (reference sequence). In nucleotides, the CDR3 is TGTGCCAGCAGCCTACCGGGTGCGCCGAACACTGAAGCTTTCTTT. This encodes CASSLPGAPNTEAFF.

The chain links TRBV27 to TRBJ1-1; D not resolved. This CDR3 contains 15 residues. Germline CDR1 is MNHEY and CDR2 is SMNVEV (reference sequence). V was shortened by 2 bases and J by 5 bases, with 15 bases between the two germline ends. The DNA of the CDR3 is TGTGCCAGCAGTTTAATCCGGGCGCCGGGGACTGAAGCTTTCTTT. This encodes CASSLIRAPGTEAFF.

This clone was observed once. The rearrangement uses TRBV28 and TRBJ1-4; 11 nucleotides align to TRBD1. This CDR3 contains 16 residues. Germline values: CDR1 MDHEN, CDR2 SYDVKM. The trim removed 0 bases at V and 5 bases at J, leaving 2 bases unmatched. The CDR3 loop reads CASSLWGTGGNEKLFF. CDR3 DNA: TGTGCCAGCAGTTTATGGGGGACAGGGGGGAATGAAAAACTGTTTTTT.

The V gene is TRBV27, the J gene TRBJ2-7, with D perhaps being TRBD1 or TRBD2 (6 bases each). CDR3 length: 15 residues. Germline lookup yields CDR1 MNHEY and CDR2 SMNVEV (reference sequence). Trimming took 8 bases from V and 2 from J, leaving 19 bases between them. This chain's CDR3 is CASSSRGQFTYEQYF. The CDR3 nucleotides read TGTGCCAGCTCATCCCGGGGGCAGTTTACCTACGAGCAGTACTTC.

This chain connects TRBV28 to TRBJ1-3, with 10 bases matching TRBD1. Germline V CDR1 and CDR2: MDHEN, SYDVKM. The CDR3 has 15 residues. Trimming cost V 5 bases and J 4 bases; bases outside gene matches: 5. CDR3 DNA: TGTGCCAGCAGTCTGGGACAGGGGTCAGGAAACACCATATATTTT. Amino acid sequence: CASSLGQGSGNTIYF.

The V gene is TRBV25-1, the J gene TRBJ2-5; 8 nucleotides agree with TRBD2. From germline, CDR1 is MGHDK and CDR2 SYGVNS. The CDR3 has 15 residues. V gave up 0 bases and J gave up 9 bases; unmatched junction bases: 9. CDR3 protein: CASSEYSGLAAPQYF. For the CDR3, the DNA is TGTGCCAGCAGTGAATATAGCGGACTAGCAGCTCCCCAGTACTTC.

The chain has TRBV21-1 and TRBJ2-7; the table's D call of TRBD1 was not tested on the DNA. TRBV21-1 is designated a pseudogene. This CDR3 has 13 residues. The CDR3 is CASSQGQSYEQYF. CDR3 nucleotide sequence: TGTGCCAGTTCACAGGGGCAATCCTACGAGCAGTACTTC.

This clone was detected only a few times. This sequence joins TRBV15 and TRBJ2-2; possible D gene TRBD2, 5 bases. Trimming cost V 3 bases and J 3 bases, with 5 bases left between them. CDR3 length equals 13 residues. Germline-derived CDR1 and CDR2 are LNHNV and YYDKDF (reference sequence). CDR3 amino acids: CATSRDYTGELFF. CDR3 in DNA: TGTGCCACCAGCAGGGACTACACCGGGGAGCTGTTTTTT.

This rearrangement joins TRBV10-3 to TRBJ2-6, with no clear D. Trimming took off 0 bases at V and 4 bases at J, with 7 bases between the two ends. CDR3 length equals 15 residues. Per germline, CDR1 ENHRY and CDR2 SYGVKD. This CDR3 reads CAISESGRGANVLTF. The CDR3 DNA reads as TGTGCCATCAGTGAGTCGGGCAGGGGGGCCAACGTCCTGACTTTC.

The chain uses TRBV5-6 and TRBJ1-6; TRBD1 aligns across 7 bases. Germline V CDR1 and CDR2: SGHDT, YYEEEE. There are 16 residues in the CDR3. Trimming cost V 3 bases and J 3 bases; bases outside gene matches: 6. The CDR3 region is CASSSRQGFYNSPLHF. In DNA, the CDR3 is TGTGCCAGCAGCTCCCGACAGGGATTCTATAATTCACCCCTCCACTTT.

V and J are TRBV5-4 and TRBJ2-5; perhaps TRBD1 as D (6 bases). Germline CDR1 reads SGHNT; CDR2 reads YYREEE (reference sequence). V lost 2 bases and J lost 3, with 20 bases in between. The CDR3 has 17 amino acids. The CDR3 loop is CASSFLTLPGHEETQYF. CDR3 nucleotides: TGTGCCAGCAGCTTTCTTACACTTCCGGGACACGAAGAGACCCAGTACTTC.

The chain uses TRBV9 and TRBJ2-3, with D uncertain. Germline V gives CDR1 SGDLS, CDR2 YYNGEE. The CDR3 totals 15 residues. Trimming removed 0 bases from V and 0 bases from J, with 8 bases in between. CDR3 bases: TGTGCCAGCAGCGTAGTACAGTTCAGCACAGATACGCAGTATTTT. Translating it yields CASSVVQFSTDTQYF.

The chain couples TRBV25-1 to TRBJ1-6; maybe TRBD1 (6 bases). V was pared by 6 bases and J by 4 bases, with 10 bases between. The germline V gene has CDR1 MGHDK and CDR2 SYGVNS. The CDR3 extends over 14 amino acids. CDR3 residues: CASSRGAYNSPLHF. CDR3 DNA: TGTGCCAGCAGCCGGGGGGCTTATAATTCACCCCTCCACTTT.

The rearrangement uses TRBV30 and TRBJ1-6, with a tentative D call TRBD1 (6 bases). Germline assignment: CDR1 GTSNPN and CDR2 SVGIG (reference sequence). The CDR3 is 14 amino acids. The V end lost 0 bases, the J end lost 8 bases, and 11 bases lay between the germline ends. This CDR3 reads CAWSVRGIDSPLHF. CDR3 in DNA: TGTGCCTGGAGTGTGAGGGGGATCGATTCACCCCTCCACTTT.

This clone has more than one count but fewer than ten. The identical CDR3 is also encoded by other nucleotide sequences in the sample. The chain uses TRBV28 and TRBJ2-7; perhaps TRBD1 as D (5 bases). CDR1 and CDR2 from the germline V gene are MDHEN and SYDVKM. V gave up 5 bases and J gave up 1 base, with 12 bases separating them. The CDR3 spans 14 residues. The CDR3 is CASSLPDISYEQYF. The CDR3 region has the DNA TGTGCCAGCAGTCTCCCGGACATTTCCTACGAGCAGTACTTC.

The CDR3 loop is CASSLRSQGSPLHF. The CDR3 DNA reads as TGTGCCAGCAGTTTGCGCAGTCAGGGTTCACCCCTCCACTTT. V usage is TRBV27 and J usage is TRBJ1-6; D possibly corresponds to TRBD1 (5 bases). Trimming took 3 bases from V and 9 from J, leaving 12 bases between them. Looked up from germline, CDR1 is MNHEY and CDR2 is SMNVEV (reference sequence). The CDR3 extends over 14 amino acids.

The chain uses TRBV19 and TRBJ2-2; the match to TRBD1 covers 9 bases. Trimming at V came to 5 bases and at J to 8 bases, leaving 12 bases not matched to a gene. The CDR3 totals 16 residues. The germline V gene encodes CDR1 LNHDA and CDR2 SQIVND (reference sequence). Here the CDR3 reads CASSPRGQGLQGELFF. The CDR3 nucleotides are TGTGCCAGTAGTCCTAGGGGACAGGGCCTTCAAGGGGAGCTGTTTTTT. Full variable domain (remainder filled in from reference TRBV19 and TRBJ2-2): DGGITQSPKYLFRKEGQNVTLSCEQNLNHDAMYWYRQDPGQGLRLIYYSQIVNDFQKGDIAEGYSVSREKKESFPLTVTSAQKNPTAFYLCASSPRGQGLQGELFFGEGSRLTVL.